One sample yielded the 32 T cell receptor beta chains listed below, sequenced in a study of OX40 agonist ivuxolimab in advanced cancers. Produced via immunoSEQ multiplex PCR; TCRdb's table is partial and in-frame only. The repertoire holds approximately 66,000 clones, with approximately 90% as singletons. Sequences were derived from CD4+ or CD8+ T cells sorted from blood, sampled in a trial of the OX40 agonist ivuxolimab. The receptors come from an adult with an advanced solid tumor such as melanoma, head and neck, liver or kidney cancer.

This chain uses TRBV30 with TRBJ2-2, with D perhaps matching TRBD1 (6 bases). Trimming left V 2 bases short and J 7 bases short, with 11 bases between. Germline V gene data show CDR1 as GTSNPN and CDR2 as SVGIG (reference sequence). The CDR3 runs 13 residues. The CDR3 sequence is CAWSLQGNGELFF. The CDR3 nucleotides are TGTGCCTGGAGTCTACAGGGAAACGGGGAGCTGTTTTTT.

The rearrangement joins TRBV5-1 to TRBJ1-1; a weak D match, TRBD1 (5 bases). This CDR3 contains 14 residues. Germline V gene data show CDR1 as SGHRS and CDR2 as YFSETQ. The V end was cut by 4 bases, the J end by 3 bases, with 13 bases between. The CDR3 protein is CASSPRGDDTEAFF. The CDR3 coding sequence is TGCGCCAGCAGCCCCCGTGGGGACGACACTGAAGCTTTCTTT.

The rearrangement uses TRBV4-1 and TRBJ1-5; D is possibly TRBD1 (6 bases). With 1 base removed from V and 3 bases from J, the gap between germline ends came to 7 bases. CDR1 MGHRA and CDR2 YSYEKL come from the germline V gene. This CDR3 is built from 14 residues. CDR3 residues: CASSQGDINQPQHF. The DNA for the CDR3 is TGCGCCAGCAGCCAAGGGGACATCAATCAGCCCCAGCATTTT.

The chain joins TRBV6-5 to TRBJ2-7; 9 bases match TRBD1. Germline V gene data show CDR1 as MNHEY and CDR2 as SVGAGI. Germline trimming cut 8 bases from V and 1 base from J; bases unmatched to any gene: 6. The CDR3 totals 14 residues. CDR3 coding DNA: TGTGCCAGCGCTTGGACAGGGGCTTCCTACGAGCAGTACTTC. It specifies CASAWTGASYEQYF.

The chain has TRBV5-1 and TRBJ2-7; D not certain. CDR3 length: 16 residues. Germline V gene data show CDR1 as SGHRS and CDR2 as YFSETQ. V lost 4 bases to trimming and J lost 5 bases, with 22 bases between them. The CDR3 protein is CASSRRAQNLGHEQYF. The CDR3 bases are TGCGCCAGCAGCCGTCGAGCGCAAAATCTTGGCCACGAGCAGTACTTC. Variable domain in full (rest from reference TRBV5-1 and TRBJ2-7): KAGVTQTPRYLIKTRGQQVTLSCSPISGHRSVSWYQQTPGQGLQFLFEYFSETQRNKGNFPGRFSGRQFSNSRSEMNVSTLELGDSALYLCASSRRAQNLGHEQYFGPGTRLTVT.

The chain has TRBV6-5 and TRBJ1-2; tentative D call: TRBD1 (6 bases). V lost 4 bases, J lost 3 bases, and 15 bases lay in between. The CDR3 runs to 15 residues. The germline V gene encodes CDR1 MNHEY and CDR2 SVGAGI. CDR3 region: CASSLSPSGDYGYTF. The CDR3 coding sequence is TGTGCCAGCAGTTTGTCCCCTTCAGGGGACTATGGCTACACCTTC.

CDR3 loop: CASRRPYEQYF. The CDR3 DNA is TGTGCCAGCAGGAGACCCTACGAGCAGTACTTC. V and J are TRBV2 and TRBJ2-7; D is undetermined. Germline V gene lookup returns CDR1 SNHLY and CDR2 FYNNEI. The V end lost 6 bases, the J end lost 2 bases, and 5 bases lay between the germline ends. CDR3 size: 11 residues. Using reference TRBV2 and TRBJ2-7 for the parts outside the CDR3, the full variable domain is EPEVTQTPSHQVTQMGQEVILRCVPISNHLYFYWYRQILGQKVEFLVSFYNNEISEKSEIFDDQFSVERPDGSNFTLKIRSTKLEDSAMYFCASRRPYEQYFGPGTRLTVT.

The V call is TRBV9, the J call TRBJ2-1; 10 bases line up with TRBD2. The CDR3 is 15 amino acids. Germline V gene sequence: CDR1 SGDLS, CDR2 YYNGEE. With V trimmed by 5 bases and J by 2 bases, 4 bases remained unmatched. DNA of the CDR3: TGTGCCAGCAGGGAAGCGGGGGGGCCCTACAATGAGCAGTTCTTC. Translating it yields CASREAGGPYNEQFF.

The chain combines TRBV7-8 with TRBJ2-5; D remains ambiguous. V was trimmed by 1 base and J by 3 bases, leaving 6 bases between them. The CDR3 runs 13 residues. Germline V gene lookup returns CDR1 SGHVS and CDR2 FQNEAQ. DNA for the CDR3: TGTGCCAGCAGCTTAGGCTTAAAAGAGACCCAGTACTTC. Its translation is CASSLGLKETQYF.

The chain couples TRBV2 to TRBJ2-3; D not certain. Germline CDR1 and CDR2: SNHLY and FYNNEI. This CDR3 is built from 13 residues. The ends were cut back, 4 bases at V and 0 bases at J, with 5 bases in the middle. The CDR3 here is CASSAPSTDTQYF. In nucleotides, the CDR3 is TGTGCCAGCAGTGCCCCGAGCACAGATACGCAGTATTTT.

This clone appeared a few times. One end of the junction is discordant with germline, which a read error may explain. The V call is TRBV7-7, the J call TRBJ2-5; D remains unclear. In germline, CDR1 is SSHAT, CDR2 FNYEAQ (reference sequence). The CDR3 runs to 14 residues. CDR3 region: CASSHSGGRETQYF. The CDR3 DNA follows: TGTGCTAGCAGCCACAGTGGTGGTCGCGAGACCCAGTACTTC.

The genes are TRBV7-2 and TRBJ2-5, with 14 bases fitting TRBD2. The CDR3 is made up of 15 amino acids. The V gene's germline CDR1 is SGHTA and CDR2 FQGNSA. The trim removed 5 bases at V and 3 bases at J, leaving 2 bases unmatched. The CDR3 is CASSTGLAGEETQYF. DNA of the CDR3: TGTGCCAGCAGCACGGGACTAGCGGGGGAAGAGACCCAGTACTTC.

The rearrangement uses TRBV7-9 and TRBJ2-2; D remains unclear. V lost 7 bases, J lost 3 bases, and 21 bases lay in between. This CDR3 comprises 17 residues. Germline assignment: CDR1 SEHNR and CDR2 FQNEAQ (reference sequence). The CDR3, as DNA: TGTGCCAGCACGCCGAGGCGGTCGGGTGGGGACACCGGGGAGCTGTTTTTT. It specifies CASTPRRSGGDTGELFF.

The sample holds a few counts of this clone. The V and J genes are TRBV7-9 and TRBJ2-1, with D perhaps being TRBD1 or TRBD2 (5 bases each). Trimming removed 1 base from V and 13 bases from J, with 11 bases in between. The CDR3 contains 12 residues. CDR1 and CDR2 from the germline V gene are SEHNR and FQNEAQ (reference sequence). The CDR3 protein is CASSLGGQGQFF. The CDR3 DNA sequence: TGTGCCAGCAGCTTAGGAGGGCAGGGACAGTTCTTC.

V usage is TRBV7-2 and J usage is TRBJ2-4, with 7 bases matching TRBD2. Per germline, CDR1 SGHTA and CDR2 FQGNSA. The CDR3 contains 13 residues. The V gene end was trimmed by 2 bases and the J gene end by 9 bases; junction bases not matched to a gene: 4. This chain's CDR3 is CASSLSPGGIQYF. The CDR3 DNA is TGTGCCAGCAGCTTATCCCCGGGGGGCATTCAGTACTTC.

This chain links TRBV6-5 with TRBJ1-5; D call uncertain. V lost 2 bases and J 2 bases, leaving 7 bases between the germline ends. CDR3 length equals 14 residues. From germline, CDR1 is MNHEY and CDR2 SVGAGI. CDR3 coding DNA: TGTGCCAGCAGTTACGCCCAGGGCAATCAGCCCCAGCATTTT. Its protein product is CASSYAQGNQPQHF.

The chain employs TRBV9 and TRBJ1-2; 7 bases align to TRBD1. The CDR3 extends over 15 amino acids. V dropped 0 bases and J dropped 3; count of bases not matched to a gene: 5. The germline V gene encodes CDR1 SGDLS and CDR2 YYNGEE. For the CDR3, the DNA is TGTGCCAGCAGCGTAGAAGGGGGCGCACACTATGGCTACACCTTC. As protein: CASSVEGGAHYGYTF.

The CDR3 loop is CASSLSQGRDGYTF. In nucleotides, the CDR3 is TGTGCCAGCTCACTTTCACAGGGGCGGGATGGCTACACCTTC. This rearrangement joins TRBV18 to TRBJ1-2; 7 positions agree with TRBD1. The CDR3 runs to 14 residues. CDR1 is KGHSH, CDR2 LQKENI, per germline. The ends lost 4 bases at V and 6 bases at J; junction bases unmatched: 8.

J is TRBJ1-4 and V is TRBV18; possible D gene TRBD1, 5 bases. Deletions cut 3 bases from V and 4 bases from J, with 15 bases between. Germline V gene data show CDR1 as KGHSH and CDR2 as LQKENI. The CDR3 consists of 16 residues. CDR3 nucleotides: TGTGCCAGCTCACCCTCCCCATACGGGGGTAATGAAAAACTGTTTTTT. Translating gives CASSPSPYGGNEKLFF.

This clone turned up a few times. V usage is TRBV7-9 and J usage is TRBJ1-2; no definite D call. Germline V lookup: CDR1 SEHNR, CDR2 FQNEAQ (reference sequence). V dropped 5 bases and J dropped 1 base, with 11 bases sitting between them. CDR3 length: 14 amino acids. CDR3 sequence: CASSLAGYNYGYTF. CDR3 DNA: TGTGCCAGCAGCCTCGCGGGATATAACTATGGCTACACCTTC.

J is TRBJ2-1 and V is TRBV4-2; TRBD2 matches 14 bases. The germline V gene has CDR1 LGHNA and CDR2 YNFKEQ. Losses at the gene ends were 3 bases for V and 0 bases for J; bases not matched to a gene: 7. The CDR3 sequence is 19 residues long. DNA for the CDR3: TGTGCCAGCAGCCAGGAGGGACTAGCGGGGGCCCGCTCCTACAATGAGCAGTTCTTC. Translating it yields CASSQEGLAGARSYNEQFF.

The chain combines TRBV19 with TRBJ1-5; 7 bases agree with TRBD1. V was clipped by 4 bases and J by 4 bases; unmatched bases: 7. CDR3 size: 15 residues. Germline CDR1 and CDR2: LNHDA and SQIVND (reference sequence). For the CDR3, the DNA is TGTGCCAGTAGTAACCGGGACAGATTAAATCAGCCCCAGCATTTT. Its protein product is CASSNRDRLNQPQHF.

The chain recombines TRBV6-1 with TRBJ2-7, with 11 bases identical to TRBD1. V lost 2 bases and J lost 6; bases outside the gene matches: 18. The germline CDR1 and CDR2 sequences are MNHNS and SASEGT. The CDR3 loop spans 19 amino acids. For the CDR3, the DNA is TGTGCCAGCAGTGAATACCGGGACAGGGGGAGAATTGGCCCCCTCGAGCAGTACTTC. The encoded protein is CASSEYRDRGRIGPLEQYF.

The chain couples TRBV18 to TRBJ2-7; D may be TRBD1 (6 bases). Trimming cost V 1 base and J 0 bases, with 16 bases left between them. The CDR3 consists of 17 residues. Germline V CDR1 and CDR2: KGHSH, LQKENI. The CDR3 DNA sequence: TGTGCCAGCTCACCACTGGGGGCCGGGACACACTCCTACGAGCAGTACTTC. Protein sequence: CASSPLGAGTHSYEQYF.

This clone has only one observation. The CDR3 bases are TGTGCCAGCAGCAAAGGGGGCGGGGGGGATCCGGATCAGCCCCAGCATTTT. This translates into CASSKGGGGDPDQPQHF. The V call is TRBV4-2, the J call TRBJ1-5; 7 nucleotides line up with TRBD1. This CDR3 has 17 amino acids. Germline CDR1 and CDR2: LGHNA and YNFKEQ. Trimming at V came to 5 bases and at J to 5 bases, leaving 15 bases not matched to a gene.

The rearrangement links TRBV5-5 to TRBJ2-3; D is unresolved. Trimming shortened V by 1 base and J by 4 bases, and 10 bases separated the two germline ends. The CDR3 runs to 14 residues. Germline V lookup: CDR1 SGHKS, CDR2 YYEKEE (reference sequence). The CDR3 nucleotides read TGTGCCAGCAGCTTGATTCTAGTGGCAGATACGCAGTATTTT. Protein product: CASSLILVADTQYF.

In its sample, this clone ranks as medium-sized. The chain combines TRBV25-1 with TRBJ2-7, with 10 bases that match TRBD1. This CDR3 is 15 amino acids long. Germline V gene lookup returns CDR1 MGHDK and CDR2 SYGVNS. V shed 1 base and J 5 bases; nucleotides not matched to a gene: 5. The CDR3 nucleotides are TGTGCCAGCAGTGAATTAGGGACAGGGGAGGACGAGCAGTACTTC. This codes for CASSELGTGEDEQYF.

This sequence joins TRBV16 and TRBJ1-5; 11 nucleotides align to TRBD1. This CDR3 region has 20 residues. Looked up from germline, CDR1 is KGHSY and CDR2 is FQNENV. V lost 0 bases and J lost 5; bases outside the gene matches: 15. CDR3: CASSQSYEDRGLFRDQPQHF. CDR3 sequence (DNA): TGTGCCAGCAGCCAATCTTACGAGGACAGGGGGCTATTTCGGGATCAGCCCCAGCATTTT.

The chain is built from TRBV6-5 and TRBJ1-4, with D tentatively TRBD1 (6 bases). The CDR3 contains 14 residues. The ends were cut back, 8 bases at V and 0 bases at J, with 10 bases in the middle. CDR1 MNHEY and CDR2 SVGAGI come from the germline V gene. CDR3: CASRTAATNEKLFF. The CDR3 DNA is TGTGCCAGCCGGACAGCCGCAACTAATGAAAAACTGTTTTTT.

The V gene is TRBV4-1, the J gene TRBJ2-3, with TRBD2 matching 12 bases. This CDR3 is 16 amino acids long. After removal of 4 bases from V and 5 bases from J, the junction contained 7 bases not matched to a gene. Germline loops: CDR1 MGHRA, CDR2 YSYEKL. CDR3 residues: CASSPGLAGRRDTQYF. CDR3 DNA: TGCGCCAGCAGCCCCGGACTAGCGGGGCGGAGAGATACGCAGTATTTT.

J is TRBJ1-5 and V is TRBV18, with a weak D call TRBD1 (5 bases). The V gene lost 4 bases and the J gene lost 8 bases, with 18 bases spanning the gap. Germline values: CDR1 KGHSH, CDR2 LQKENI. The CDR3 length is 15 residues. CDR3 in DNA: TGTGCCAGCTCACACCGGGACTTATTAGGAGAGCCCCAGCATTTT. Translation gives CASSHRDLLGEPQHF.

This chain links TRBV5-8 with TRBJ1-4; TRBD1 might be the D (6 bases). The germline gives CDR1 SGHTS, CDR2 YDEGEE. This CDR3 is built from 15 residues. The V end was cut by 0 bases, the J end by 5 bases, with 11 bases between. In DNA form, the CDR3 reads TGTGCCAGCAGCTTGGTTGGGGGCGAGAATGAAAAACTGTTTTTT. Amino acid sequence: CASSLVGGENEKLFF.